This T cell receptor (beta chain) stems from a study of CD8 T cells in ankylosing spondylitis. Study-wide findings and caveats: A TCR beta motif of 7 to 9 highly homologous variants seemed to mark ankylosing spondylitis blood.

CDR3 length: 16 amino acids. Germline V gene lookup returns CDR1 SGHRS and CDR2 YFSETQ. Trimming removed 0 bases from V and 0 bases from J; junction bases left unmatched: 5. This clonotype was detected only a few times. As yet, its antigen is unknown. TCRdb re-called the 5' RACE reads through MiXCR, storing one row per CDR3 protein. The top ten hold around 0.99% of the sample, which has about 340,000 distinct CDR3 sequences, roughly 14% seen once. The V call is TRBV5-1, the J call TRBJ2-7, with 8 bases fitting TRBD2. This clonotype originated in a male donor with ankylosing spondylitis or in good health (not recorded which). Sequenced: blood, either unsorted or a sorted T cell fraction (not recorded which). CDR3 nucleotides: TGCGCCAGCAGCTTGGAGGCTAGCGGGCGCTCCTACGAGCAGTACTTC. Its protein is CASSLEASGRSYEQYF.